Below, 9 T cell receptor beta chains from the same sample are listed, as sequenced in a study of T cell repertoires in cytomegalovirus infection. TCRdb recomputed calls from the reads with MiXCR, one row per CDR3 protein. Among roughly 990,000 distinct CDR3 sequences listed, around a third were seen once. No antigen is known for these receptors. Sample: cultured CD8+ T cells from PBMCs, taken from culture after CMV antigen stimulation. Source of these receptors: a human donor in good health (CMV status not recorded). Some clones in this sample may be carry-over from other donors' samples.

The V and J genes are TRBV11-3 and TRBJ2-5, with 7 bases lining up with TRBD2. Germline lookup yields CDR1 SGHNT and CDR2 YENEEA. V was clipped by 7 bases and J by 1 base; unmatched bases: 6. This CDR3 region has 14 residues. CDR3 amino acids: CASIRGGRQETQYF. Here the CDR3 DNA reads TGTGCCAGCATCCGCGGGGGACGCCAAGAGACCCAGTACTTC.

A few counts support this clonotype. The rearrangement links TRBV6-6 to TRBJ1-1, with a tentative D call TRBD1 (5 bases). The CDR3 spans 10 residues. In germline, CDR1 is MNHNY, CDR2 SVGAGI (reference sequence). V shed 11 bases and J shed 7 bases, with 11 bases lying between them. As DNA, the CDR3 is TGTGCCGGCATGAGGGGTGAAGCTTTCTTT. Amino acids: CAGMRGEAFF.

This clonotype has more than one count but fewer than ten. The chain's CDR3 is CSVARGTEAFF. The DNA of the CDR3 is TGCAGCGTCGCGAGGGGCACTGAAGCTTTCTTT. This chain uses TRBV29-1 with TRBJ1-1; possible D gene TRBD1, 5 bases. Germline V gene sequence: CDR1 SQVTM, CDR2 ANQGSEA. The CDR3 has 11 residues. V dropped 6 bases and J dropped 4 bases, with 9 bases sitting between them. Looking up the rest from reference TRBV29-1 and TRBJ1-1 gives the full variable domain: SAVISQKPSRDICQRGTSLTIQCQVDSQVTMMFWYRQQPGQSLTLIATANQGSEATYESGFVIDKFPISRPNLTFSTLTVSNMSPEDSSIYLCSVARGTEAFFGQGTRLTVV.

The chain combines TRBV6-1 with TRBJ1-1; no clear D gene. Trimming pared 6 bases from V and 5 bases from J, leaving 13 bases between. The germline V gene has CDR1 MNHNS and CDR2 SASEGT. The CDR3 has 13 amino acids. The CDR3 protein is CASSPTRLTEAFF. CDR3 DNA: TGTGCCAGCAGCCCTACGCGTTTAACTGAAGCTTTCTTT.

Concerning this clonotype itself: A read error may explain this, as a much larger clone is one base away. This sequence joins TRBV14 and TRBJ2-1; D is unresolved. The germline V gene encodes CDR1 SGHDN and CDR2 FVKESK. The V and J ends lost 1 base and 9 bases respectively, with 10 bases between them. The CDR3 consists of 13 residues. The DNA of the CDR3 is TGTGCCAGCAGCCAAGCCATCATCAGTGAGCAGTTCTTC. Amino acid sequence: CASSQAIISEQFF.

The chain uses TRBV11-2 and TRBJ2-3, with TRBD1 as a possible D gene (6 bases). CDR3 length equals 15 residues. V was cut by 6 bases and J by 2 bases, with 15 bases left in between. Germline assignment: CDR1 SGHAT and CDR2 FQNNGV. The CDR3 loop reads CASSSAGQTTDTQYF. CDR3 nucleotides: TGTGCCAGCAGTTCTGCCGGACAGACCACAGATACGCAGTATTTT. Full variable domain (rest looked up from reference TRBV11-2 and TRBJ2-3): EAGVAQSPRYKIIEKRQSVAFWCNPISGHATLYWYQQILGQGPKLLIQFQNNGVVDDSQLPKDRFSAERLKGVDSTLKIQPAKLEDSAVYLCASSSAGQTTDTQYFGPGTRLTVL.

In this sample, this clonotype turned up a few times. The V and J genes are TRBV28 and TRBJ1-1; maybe TRBD1 (5 bases). CDR1 is MDHEN, CDR2 SYDVKM, per germline. The CDR3 sequence is 17 residues long. Trimming removed 3 bases from V and 0 bases from J, with 17 bases in between. CDR3 residues: CASSFLAGRPLNTEAFF. In DNA form, the CDR3 reads TGTGCCAGCAGTTTTCTGGCAGGGAGGCCTCTGAACACTGAAGCTTTCTTT.

This clonotype has more than one count but fewer than ten. This chain connects TRBV7-6 to TRBJ2-1; 9 bases fit TRBD1. The CDR3 extends over 15 amino acids. Germline V gives CDR1 SGHVS, CDR2 FNYEAQ. With 2 bases clipped from V and 6 bases from J, the junction kept 5 bases outside the gene matches. The CDR3 spells CASSLRDRDLNEQFF. The CDR3 DNA follows: TGTGCCAGCAGCTTAAGGGACAGGGACCTCAATGAGCAGTTCTTC.

The J gene is TRBJ2-4, the V gene TRBV12-3 or TRBV12-4, with 7 bases that match TRBD1. CDR3 length equals 16 residues. The J segment lost 2 bases and the V segment lost 7 bases, leaving 11 bases of the junction unmatched. The CDR3 loop reads CASTLDRAYSKNIQYF. The CDR3 nucleotides read TGTGCCAGCACCCTCGACAGGGCGTACTCCAAAAACATTCAGTACTTC.